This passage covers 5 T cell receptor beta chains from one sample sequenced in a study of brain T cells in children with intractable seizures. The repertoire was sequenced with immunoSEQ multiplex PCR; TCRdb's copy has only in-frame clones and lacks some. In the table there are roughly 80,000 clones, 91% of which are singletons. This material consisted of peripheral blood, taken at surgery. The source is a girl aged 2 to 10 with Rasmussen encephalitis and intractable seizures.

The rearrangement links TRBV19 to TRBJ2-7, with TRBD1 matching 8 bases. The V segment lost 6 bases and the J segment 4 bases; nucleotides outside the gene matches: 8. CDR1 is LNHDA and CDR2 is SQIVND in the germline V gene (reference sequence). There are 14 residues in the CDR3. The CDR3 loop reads CASSPDREDYEQYF. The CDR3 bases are TGTGCCAGTAGCCCGGACAGGGAGGATTACGAGCAGTACTTC.

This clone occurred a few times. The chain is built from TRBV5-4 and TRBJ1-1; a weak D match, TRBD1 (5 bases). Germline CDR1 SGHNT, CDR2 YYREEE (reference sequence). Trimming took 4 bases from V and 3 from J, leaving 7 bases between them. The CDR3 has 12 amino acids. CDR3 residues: CASSPRDTEAFF. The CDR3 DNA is TGTGCCAGCAGCCCCAGGGACACTGAAGCTTTCTTT. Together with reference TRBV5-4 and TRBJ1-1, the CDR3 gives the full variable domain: ETGVTQSPTHLIKTRGQQVTLRCSSQSGHNTVSWYQQALGQGPQFIFQYYREEENGRGNFPPRFSGLQFPNYSSELNVNALELDDSALYLCASSPRDTEAFFGQGTRLTVV.

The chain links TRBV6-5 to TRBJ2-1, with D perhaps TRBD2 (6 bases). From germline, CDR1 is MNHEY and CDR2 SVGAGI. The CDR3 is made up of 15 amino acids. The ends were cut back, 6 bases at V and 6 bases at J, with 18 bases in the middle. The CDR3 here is CASSPRASAANEQFF. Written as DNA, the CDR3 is TGTGCCAGCAGCCCCAGGGCTAGCGCGGCCAATGAGCAGTTCTTC.

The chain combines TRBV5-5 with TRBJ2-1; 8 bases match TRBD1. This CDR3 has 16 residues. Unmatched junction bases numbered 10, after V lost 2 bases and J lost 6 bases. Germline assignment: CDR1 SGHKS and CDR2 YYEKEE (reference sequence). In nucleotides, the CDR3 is TGTGCCAGCAGCTTCGGACAGGGAGGAAGTTTCAATGAGCAGTTCTTC. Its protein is CASSFGQGGSFNEQFF.

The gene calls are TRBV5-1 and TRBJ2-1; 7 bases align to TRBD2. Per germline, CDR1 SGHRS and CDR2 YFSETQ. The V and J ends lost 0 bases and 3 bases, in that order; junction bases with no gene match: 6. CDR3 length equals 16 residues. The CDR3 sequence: CASSLEPSGRYNEQFF. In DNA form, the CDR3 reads TGCGCCAGCAGCTTGGAGCCTAGCGGACGCTACAATGAGCAGTTCTTC.